This TCR beta chain is from a study of blood T cell repertoires in COVID-19. Original processing notes: The assay estimated nucleated cells by amplifying reference gene primers. The data were produced by immunoSEQ multiplex PCR, yet TCRdb's version contains in-frame clones alone and is incomplete. V, J and clone size reflect that table, while D and trimming were determined from the DNA. Here the sample spans 90,000 to 120,000 clones, 80% to 85% being singletons. Looked up from germline, CDR1 is LGHDT and CDR2 is YNNKEL (reference sequence). Between the trimmed V and J ends, which lost 0 bases and 5 bases, there was a span of 16 bases. This CDR3 has 16 residues.

Sequenced: peripheral blood. The chain employs TRBV3-1 (or the pseudogene TRBV3-2) and TRBJ1-2, with D possibly TRBD1 on 6 matching bases. The clonotype comes from an older man with acute or convalescent COVID-19. In nucleotides, the CDR3 is TGTGCCAGCAGCCAAGATCCGGGACAACTTTCATATGGCTACACCTTC. Its protein product is CASSQDPGQLSYGYTF.